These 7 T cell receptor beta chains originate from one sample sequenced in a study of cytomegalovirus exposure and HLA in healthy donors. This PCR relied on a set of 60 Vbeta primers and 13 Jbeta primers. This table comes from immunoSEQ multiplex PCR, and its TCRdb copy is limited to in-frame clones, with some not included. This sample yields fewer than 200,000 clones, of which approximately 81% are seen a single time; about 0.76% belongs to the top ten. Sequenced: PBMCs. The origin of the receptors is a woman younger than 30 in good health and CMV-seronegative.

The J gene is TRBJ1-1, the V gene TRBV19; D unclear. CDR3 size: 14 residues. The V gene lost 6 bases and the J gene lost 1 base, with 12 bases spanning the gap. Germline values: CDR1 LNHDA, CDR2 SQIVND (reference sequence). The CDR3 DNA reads TGTGCCAGTAGGTCGTCGGGTGAGAACACTGAAGCTTTCTTT. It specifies CASRSSGENTEAFF.

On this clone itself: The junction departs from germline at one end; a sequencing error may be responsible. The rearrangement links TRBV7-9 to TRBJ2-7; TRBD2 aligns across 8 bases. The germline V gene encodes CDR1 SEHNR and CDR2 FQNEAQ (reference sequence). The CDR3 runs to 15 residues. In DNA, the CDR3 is TGTTCCAGCAGCTTTTCTCAGCGGGAGAACGACGAGCAGTACTTC. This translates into CSSSFSQRENDEQYF.

This CDR3 is CASSVVALSTDTQYF. CDR3 coding DNA: TGTGCCAGCAGCGTAGTGGCTCTTAGCACAGATACGCAGTATTTT. The chain links TRBV9 to TRBJ2-3; D remains ambiguous. The V gene lost 0 bases and the J gene lost 0 bases, with 8 bases spanning the gap. The CDR3 spans 15 residues. CDR1 is SGDLS, CDR2 YYNGEE, per germline.

CDR3: CASSQELRDGRETQYF. The CDR3, as DNA: TGCGCCAGCAGCCAAGAGTTGCGGGATGGTCGGGAGACCCAGTACTTC. The chain is built from TRBV4-3 and TRBJ2-5, with a weak D call TRBD2 (6 bases). The CDR3 is made up of 16 amino acids. CDR1 and CDR2 (germline): LGHNA, YSLEER. V was shortened by 0 bases and J by 5 bases, with 16 bases between the two germline ends.

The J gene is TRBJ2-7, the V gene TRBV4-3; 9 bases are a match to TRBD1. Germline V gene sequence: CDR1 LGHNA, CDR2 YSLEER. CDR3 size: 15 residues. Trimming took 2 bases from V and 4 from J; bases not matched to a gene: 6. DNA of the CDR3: TGCGCCAGCAGCCAACGAGTGACAGGGGGGTACGAGCAGTACTTC. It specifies CASSQRVTGGYEQYF.

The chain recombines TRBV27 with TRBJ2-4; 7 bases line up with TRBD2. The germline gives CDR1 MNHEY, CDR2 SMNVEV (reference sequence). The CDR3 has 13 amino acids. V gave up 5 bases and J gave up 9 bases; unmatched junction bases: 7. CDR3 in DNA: TGTGCCAGCAGTGCCGGGGGGTTGGCCATTCAGTACTTC. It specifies CASSAGGLAIQYF.

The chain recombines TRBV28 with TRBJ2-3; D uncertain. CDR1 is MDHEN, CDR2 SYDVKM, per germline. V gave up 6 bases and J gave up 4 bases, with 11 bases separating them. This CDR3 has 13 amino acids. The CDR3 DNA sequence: TGTGCCAGCAGCCTAGGATCGGCAGATACGCAGTATTTT. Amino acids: CASSLGSADTQYF.